What follows describes a single T cell receptor beta chain. Its cognate antigen is unknown. The germline V gene encodes CDR1 SGHRS and CDR2 YFSETQ. This CDR3 region has 14 residues. The V segment lost 3 bases and the J segment 5 bases; nucleotides outside the gene matches: 2. The sample belongs to a study of OX40 agonist ivuxolimab in advanced cancers. Study as a whole: It was ivuxolimab, an agonistic anti-OX40 (CD134) antibody, that patients were treated with. At 0.01 to 10 mg/kg, ivuxolimab was administered intravenously to patients every 2 weeks.

Systemic immunosuppression or a history of autoimmune disease excluded patients. Study-level points and caveats: Clonal expansion was seen in CD4+ and CD8+ blood T cells by week 6 at 0.1 to 3.0 mg/kg.

Some clones are missing from TCRdb's copy, which holds only in-frame ones; the method was immunoSEQ multiplex PCR. The data contain 70,000 to 75,000 clones, just under 85% of them singletons. This clonotype was sampled from an adult with an advanced solid tumor such as melanoma, head and neck, liver or kidney cancer. Sequenced material: CD4+ or CD8+ T cells sorted from blood, taken in a trial of the OX40 agonist ivuxolimab. V and J are TRBV5-1 and TRBJ2-2; TRBD2 matches 9 bases. CDR3 sequence: CASSSAGGTGELFF. The CDR3 nucleotides are TGCGCCAGCAGCTCTGCGGGAGGGACCGGGGAGCTGTTTTTT.